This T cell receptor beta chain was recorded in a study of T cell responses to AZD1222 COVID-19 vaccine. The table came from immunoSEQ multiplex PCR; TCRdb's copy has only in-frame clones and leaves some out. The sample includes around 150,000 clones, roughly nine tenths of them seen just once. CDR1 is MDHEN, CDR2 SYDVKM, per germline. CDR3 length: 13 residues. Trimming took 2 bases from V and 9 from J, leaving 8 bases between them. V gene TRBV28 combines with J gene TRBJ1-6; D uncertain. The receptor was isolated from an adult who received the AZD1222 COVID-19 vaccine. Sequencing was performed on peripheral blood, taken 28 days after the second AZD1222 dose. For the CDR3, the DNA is TGTGCCAGCAGTTTAAGGGTGGGTTCACCCCTCCACTTT. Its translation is CASSLRVGSPLHF.